The 8 T cell receptor beta chains below all came from one sample that was sequenced in a study of monozygotic twins with inflammatory bowel disease. From the 5' RACE reads, TCRdb lists one entry per CDR3 protein and no DNA. Its listing shows 200,000 to 250,000 distinct CDR3 sequences. What was sequenced was blood. These receptors were obtained from a human donor with ulcerative colitis or Crohn's disease, or a healthy co-twin of an affected twin (not recorded which).

The rearrangement links TRBV18 to TRBJ2-7; checking the TCRdb D call of TRBD2 is not possible without DNA. The CDR3 spans 17 residues. CDR1 is KGHSH and CDR2 is LQKENI in the germline V gene. This CDR3 is CASSPPRQGLHSYEQYF.

The chain combines TRBV20-1 with TRBJ2-7; TCRdb designates TRBD1, a call that cannot be tested without DNA. CDR1 and CDR2 from the germline V gene are DFQATT and SNEGSKA (reference sequence). This CDR3 is built from 14 residues. The CDR3 here is CSGKKDRATYEQYF.

The chain links TRBV5-6 to TRBJ1-6; TCRdb names TRBD1, which stays unverified in the absence of DNA. CDR1 and CDR2 (germline): SGHDT, YYEEEE. CDR3 size: 17 residues. The CDR3: CASSWGRVTGRNSPLHF. The full variable domain, completed using reference TRBV5-6 and TRBJ1-6, is DAGVTQSPTHLIKTRGQQVTLRCSPKSGHDTVSWYQQALGQGPQFIFQYYEEEERQRGNFPDRFSGHQFPNYSSELNVNALLLGDSALYLCASSWGRVTGRNSPLHFGNGTRLTVT.

The rearrangement uses TRBV7-8 and TRBJ1-5; TCRdb designates TRBD1, a call that cannot be tested without DNA. This CDR3 comprises 16 residues. The germline gives CDR1 SGHVS, CDR2 FQNEAQ. CDR3 residues: CASSERRDRAYQPQHF.

The chain carries TRBV20-1 and TRBJ2-5; with no DNA, the TCRdb D assignment of TRBD1 cannot be verified. Germline CDR1 reads DFQATT; CDR2 reads SNEGSKA (reference sequence). The CDR3 runs 15 residues. CDR3 in amino acids: CSARLPGGLEETQYF.

The rearrangement uses TRBV12-3 or TRBV12-4 and TRBJ1-2; TCRdb's D gene call, TRBD1, goes unchecked for lack of DNA. This CDR3 has 13 amino acids. This CDR3 reads CASTKIRGEGYTF.

The genes are TRBV11-2 and TRBJ1-1; TCRdb proposes TRBD1, but this gene call is untestable without DNA. Germline CDR1 SGHAT, CDR2 FQNNGV. The CDR3 sequence is 16 residues long. The CDR3 loop reads CASSLVGGRQGGEAFF.

This sequence joins TRBV18 and TRBJ1-2. Germline loops: CDR1 KGHSH, CDR2 LQKENI. This CDR3 spans 14 amino acids. The CDR3 loop reads CASSPPGLGYGYTF.